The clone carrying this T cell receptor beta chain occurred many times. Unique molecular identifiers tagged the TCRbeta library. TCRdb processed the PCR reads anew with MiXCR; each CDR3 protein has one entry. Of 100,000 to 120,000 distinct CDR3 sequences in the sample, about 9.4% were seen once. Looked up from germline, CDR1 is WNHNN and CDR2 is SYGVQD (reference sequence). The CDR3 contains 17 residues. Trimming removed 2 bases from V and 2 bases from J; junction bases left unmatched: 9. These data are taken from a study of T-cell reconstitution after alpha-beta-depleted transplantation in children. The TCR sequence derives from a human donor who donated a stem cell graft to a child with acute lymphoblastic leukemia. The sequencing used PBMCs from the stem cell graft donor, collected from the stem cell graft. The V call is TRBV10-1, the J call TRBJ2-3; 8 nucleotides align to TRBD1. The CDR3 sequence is CASSELQGQVATDTQYF. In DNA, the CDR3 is TGCGCCAGCAGTGAGCTACAGGGACAGGTCGCCACAGATACGCAGTATTTT.